These 26 T cell receptor beta chains were all obtained from the same sample, sequenced in a study of CD8+ T cells in alopecia areata. RNA was isolated and reverse transcribed to cDNA, the sequencing template. Generated by immunoSEQ multiplex PCR, the TCRdb table keeps only in-frame clones and is missing some. The sample has a few hundred thousand clones, just over 65% seen once. Treatment: oral pan-JAK inhibitor, 5-10 mg twice daily. Sequences were derived from CD4+ T cells sorted from blood, sampled between weeks 43 and 45, from a patient treated with tofacitinib. The receptors shown here come from a human donor with alopecia areata.

This clone was detected a few times. The V call is TRBV7-2, the J call TRBJ1-2; 7 positions agree with TRBD1. The CDR3 is 13 residues long. Trimming cost V 5 bases and J 8 bases; bases outside gene matches: 8. The germline CDR1 and CDR2 sequences are SGHTA and FQGNSA. CDR3 residues: CASSPGQLLGYTF. As DNA, the CDR3 is TGTGCCAGCAGCCCGGGACAGTTATTGGGCTACACCTTC.

This chain joins TRBV29-1 and TRBJ2-2; D gene unclear. The CDR3 is made up of 13 amino acids. Germline V lookup: CDR1 SQVTM, CDR2 ANQGSEA. Trimming stripped 6 bases from V and 5 bases from J, with 13 bases between. The CDR3 protein is CSVGKALTGELFF. CDR3 sequence (DNA): TGCAGCGTGGGGAAAGCGCTTACCGGGGAGCTGTTTTTT.

The rearrangement links TRBV2 to TRBJ1-2; D is ambiguous. This CDR3 comprises 14 residues. V lost 6 bases and J 5 bases, leaving 16 bases between the germline ends. Looked up from germline, CDR1 is SNHLY and CDR2 is FYNNEI. CDR3 coding DNA: TGTGCCAGCAGAGGAGCAGGCTCATTGTATGGCTACACCTTC. This sequence encodes CASRGAGSLYGYTF.

The V call is TRBV9, the J call TRBJ2-3; D perhaps matches TRBD1 (5 bases). This CDR3 contains 14 residues. Germline loops: CDR1 SGDLS, CDR2 YYNGEE. The ends were cut back, 3 bases at V and 1 base at J, with 9 bases in the middle. The DNA of the CDR3 is TGTGCCAGCAGCGACAGGACGGGCACAGATACGCAGTATTTT. This translates into CASSDRTGTDTQYF. Combining the CDR3 with reference TRBV9 and TRBJ2-3 gives the whole variable domain DSGVTQTPKHLITATGQRVTLRCSPRSGDLSVYWYQQSLDQGLQFLIQYYNGEERAKGNILERFSAQQFPDLHSELNLSSLELGDSALYFCASSDRTGTDTQYFGPGTRLTVL.

The genes are TRBV19 and TRBJ1-1; 7 nucleotides agree with TRBD1. This CDR3 is 14 amino acids long. CDR1 and CDR2 from the germline V gene are LNHDA and SQIVND (reference sequence). V shed 6 bases, J shed 0 bases, and the junction held 4 bases outside the gene matches. Here the CDR3 reads CASRTGQMNTEAFF. The CDR3 coding sequence is TGTGCCAGTAGGACGGGACAGATGAACACTGAAGCTTTCTTT.

The chain couples TRBV30 to TRBJ1-2; TRBD1 agrees at 8 bases. J lost 4 bases, V lost 1 base, and 8 bases had no gene match. In germline, CDR1 is GTSNPN, CDR2 SVGIG (reference sequence). The CDR3 extends over 15 amino acids. Written as DNA, the CDR3 is TGTGCCTGGAGTGCGACGCAGGGGGCTGTCTATGGCTACACCTTC. Translated, it gives CAWSATQGAVYGYTF.

V usage is TRBV20-1 and J usage is TRBJ2-1; D remains ambiguous. The V gene lost 3 bases and the J gene lost 10 bases, with 10 bases spanning the gap. This CDR3 has 11 residues. From germline, CDR1 is DFQATT and CDR2 SNEGSKA (reference sequence). The chain's CDR3 is CSASFGSEQFF. DNA for the CDR3: TGCAGTGCTAGTTTCGGTTCAGAGCAGTTCTTC.

J is TRBJ1-2 and V is TRBV30, with a tentative D call TRBD1 (5 bases). This CDR3 has 15 amino acids. Per germline, CDR1 GTSNPN and CDR2 SVGIG (reference sequence). For the CDR3, the DNA is TGTGCATTTATCCATCCTCCCGGGACCGGGTATGGCTACACCTTC. The encoded protein is CAFIHPPGTGYGYTF.

The J gene is TRBJ2-3, the V gene TRBV10-3; 9 bases fit TRBD1. This CDR3 region has 15 residues. The trim removed 4 bases at V and 1 base at J, leaving 3 bases unmatched. CDR1 and CDR2 from the germline V gene are ENHRY and SYGVKD. DNA of the CDR3: TGTGCCATCAGTGTGACAGGGGGTGGCACAGATACGCAGTATTTT. As protein: CAISVTGGGTDTQYF.

This chain connects TRBV5-1 to TRBJ2-1; D is uncertain. The V gene lost 3 bases and the J gene lost 7 bases, with 14 bases spanning the gap. Germline loops: CDR1 SGHRS, CDR2 YFSETQ. The CDR3 totals 14 residues. CDR3 sequence: CASSSDPPTNEQFF. The CDR3 coding sequence is TGCGCCAGCAGCTCCGATCCCCCCACGAATGAGCAGTTCTTC.

The rearrangement links TRBV29-1 to TRBJ2-7, with D unresolved. The CDR3 is 12 residues long. Per the germline V gene, CDR1 is SQVTM and CDR2 is ANQGSEA. V was cut by 6 bases and J by 3 bases, with 12 bases left in between. The CDR3 nucleotides read TGCAGCGTCATTACTGCTGACTACGAGCAGTACTTC. Protein: CSVITADYEQYF.

Turning to this clone: The junction differs from germline at one of its ends, possibly a read error. The chain employs TRBV6-1 and TRBJ2-3; D call uncertain. Germline loops: CDR1 MNHNS, CDR2 SASEGT. This CDR3 is 14 amino acids long. CDR3 nucleotides: TGTGCCAGCAGGGAAGTAGGCCGAACAGATACGCAGTATTTT. It codes for CASREVGRTDTQYF.

J is TRBJ2-2 and V is TRBV5-1; unclear D gene. The V end lost 9 bases, the J end lost 7 bases, and 22 bases lay between the germline ends. Germline values: CDR1 SGHRS, CDR2 YFSETQ. The CDR3 extends over 15 amino acids. The CDR3 nucleotides are TGCGCCACCCGTCCTTCCACCGAGGTCGGCGGGGAGCTGTTTTTT. It encodes CATRPSTEVGGELFF.

The count of this clone is one. The chain joins TRBV9 to TRBJ2-3, with D tentatively TRBD1 (5 bases). The CDR3 is 14 amino acids. V was trimmed by 6 bases and J by 2 bases, leaving 13 bases between them. Germline CDR1 is SGDLS and CDR2 is YYNGEE. The CDR3 nucleotides read TGTGCCAGCAACTTAGACAGCCCCACAGATACGCAGTATTTT. Translated: CASNLDSPTDTQYF.

This sequence joins TRBV7-2 and TRBJ2-7; 15 nucleotides agree with TRBD2. V trimming: 1 base; J trimming: 2 bases; junction bases outside the gene matches: 9. CDR1 is SGHTA, CDR2 FQGNSA, per germline. The CDR3 has 19 residues. Written as DNA, the CDR3 is TGTGCCAGCAGCTTAGGGGGACTAGCGGGGGGCCCCACCCCCTACGAGCAGTACTTC. Amino acid sequence: CASSLGGLAGGPTPYEQYF.

This sequence joins TRBV2 and TRBJ1-5; 7 bases fit TRBD1. CDR1 and CDR2 from the germline V gene are SNHLY and FYNNEI. V shed 8 bases and J 7 bases; nucleotides not matched to a gene: 8. CDR3 length: 13 residues. The CDR3 DNA reads TGTGCCAGCGGTCAGGGGGACGGACAGCCCCAGCATTTT. The encoded protein is CASGQGDGQPQHF. The full variable domain, in which reference TRBV2 and TRBJ1-5 provide the parts outside the CDR3, is EPEVTQTPSHQVTQMGQEVILRCVPISNHLYFYWYRQILGQKVEFLVSFYNNEISEKSEIFDDQFSVERPDGSNFTLKIRSTKLEDSAMYFCASGQGDGQPQHFGDGTRLSIL.

This rearrangement joins TRBV7-3 to TRBJ2-1; D possibly uses TRBD1 or TRBD2 (7 bases each). Germline values: CDR1 SGHTA, CDR2 FQGTGA. The CDR3 runs to 18 residues. The V gene lost 5 bases and the J gene lost 10 bases, with 30 bases spanning the gap. CDR3 sequence: CASSGEGASRARGAEQFF. The CDR3 DNA follows: TGTGCCAGCAGCGGGGAGGGGGCTTCAAGAGCCAGAGGCGCCGAGCAGTTCTTC.

The gene calls are TRBV14 and TRBJ2-1; 7 bases are a match to TRBD2. The CDR3 has 15 residues. Germline CDR1 and CDR2: SGHDN and FVKESK. The J segment lost 4 bases and the V segment lost 3 bases, leaving 6 bases of the junction unmatched. CDR3 sequence reads: CASSQSGGGYNEQFF. The CDR3, as DNA: TGTGCCAGCAGCCAGAGTGGCGGGGGATACAATGAGCAGTTCTTC.

This sequence joins TRBV30 and TRBJ2-5; 8 bases map to TRBD2. Germline CDR1 and CDR2: GTSNPN and SVGIG (reference sequence). V dropped 6 bases and J dropped 0; count of bases not matched to a gene: 6. CDR3 length equals 14 residues. The CDR3 is CACDAGGHQETQYF. The CDR3 DNA sequence: TGTGCCTGCGACGCGGGGGGTCACCAAGAGACCCAGTACTTC.

V and J are TRBV14 and TRBJ1-6; D gene uncertain. The CDR3 extends over 15 amino acids. Germline V gene data show CDR1 as SGHDN and CDR2 as FVKESK. Between the trimmed V and J ends, which lost 0 bases and 10 bases, there was a span of 13 bases. This CDR3 is CASSQELVPRSPLHF. In nucleotides, the CDR3 is TGTGCCAGCAGCCAAGAGTTAGTCCCAAGGTCACCCCTCCACTTT.

This chain joins TRBV11-2 and TRBJ2-3; tentatively, D is TRBD2 (5 bases). V gave up 5 bases and J gave up 0 bases, with 18 bases separating them. Germline assignment: CDR1 SGHAT and CDR2 FQNNGV. This CDR3 contains 17 residues. DNA for the CDR3: TGTGCCAGCAGCCCCATTATCGGACTCCTTAGCACAGATACGCAGTATTTT. Translating gives CASSPIIGLLSTDTQYF.

Only a few counts were recorded for this clone. The chain links TRBV19 to TRBJ1-2, with a weak D call TRBD1 (5 bases). V shed 4 bases and J shed 8 bases, with 8 bases lying between them. Germline V gives CDR1 LNHDA, CDR2 SQIVND (reference sequence). CDR3 length: 11 amino acids. CDR3 protein: CASSKGVGYTF. CDR3 nucleotides: TGTGCCAGTAGTAAAGGGGTCGGCTACACCTTC.

This chain connects TRBV5-1 to TRBJ1-2; 10 nucleotides line up with TRBD1. The V segment lost 4 bases and the J segment 7 bases; nucleotides outside the gene matches: 10. The CDR3 contains 15 residues. CDR1 and CDR2 (germline): SGHRS, YFSETQ. This chain's CDR3 is CASSPGTGDISGYTF. The CDR3, as DNA: TGCGCCAGCAGCCCAGGGACAGGGGACATCAGTGGCTACACCTTC. Drawing the rest from reference TRBV5-1 and TRBJ1-2, the complete variable domain is KAGVTQTPRYLIKTRGQQVTLSCSPISGHRSVSWYQQTPGQGLQFLFEYFSETQRNKGNFPGRFSGRQFSNSRSEMNVSTLELGDSALYLCASSPGTGDISGYTFGSGTRLTVV.

This clone was seen a few times. CDR3 nucleotides: TGCAGCGTTGGGAACGTATTGAACACTGAAGCTTTCTTT. Protein: CSVGNVLNTEAFF. This chain uses TRBV29-1 with TRBJ1-1; the D is unclear. Germline V gives CDR1 SQVTM, CDR2 ANQGSEA. The CDR3 is 13 amino acids. Trimming took off 4 bases at V and 0 bases at J, with 9 bases between the two ends.

J is TRBJ1-2 and V is TRBV4-3; D gene ambiguous. The V end was cut by 4 bases, the J end by 6 bases, with 18 bases between. Germline V gene sequence: CDR1 LGHNA, CDR2 YSLEER. CDR3 size: 15 residues. The DNA for the CDR3 is TGCGCCAGCAGCCCTGCCCGGGCCATGGGCAATGGCTACACCTTC. It specifies CASSPARAMGNGYTF.

The chain couples TRBV28 to TRBJ2-7; a weak D match, TRBD2 (6 bases). Germline V gives CDR1 MDHEN, CDR2 SYDVKM. The CDR3 covers 16 residues. Trimming left V 5 bases short and J 2 bases short, with 19 bases between. The CDR3 loop reads CASSPYTRSGAYEQYF. The CDR3 DNA follows: TGTGCCAGCAGTCCCTATACTCGTAGCGGCGCCTACGAGCAGTACTTC.